The 27 T cell receptor beta chains reported below all come from one sample, sequenced in a study of CD8 T cells in Susac syndrome (dated by TCRdb to the late 2010s). The method behind the library was the immunoSEQ multiplex PCR assay. RNA was extracted with the RNeasy kit and roughly 0.45 to 1 ug was reverse transcribed using random hexamers. TCRdb took the public reads, trimmed them with fastp at Q25, ran MiXCR for clone calling and kept in-frame beta chains. CDR3 protein duplicates are merged, each entry listing the most common genes and DNA. The sample table lists roughly 180,000 distinct CDR3 sequences, around 94% of them with a count of one. The ten largest clones represent 0.099% of the sample. Sequencing was done on a sample of CD4+ T cells from PBMCs. The receptors shown here come from a human donor with Susac syndrome.

The rearrangement joins TRBV18 to TRBJ1-3; 8 bases align to TRBD1. The CDR3 runs to 16 residues. Germline CDR1 and CDR2: KGHSH and LQKENI. The trim removed 6 bases at V and 0 bases at J, leaving 7 bases unmatched. For the CDR3, the DNA is TGTGCCAGCTCTTCCGGGACAGGAGGCTCTGGAAACACCATATATTTT. Translated, it gives CASSSGTGGSGNTIYF.

The V call is TRBV29-1, the J call TRBJ1-2; D gene ambiguous. Germline V lookup: CDR1 SQVTM, CDR2 ANQGSEA. The CDR3 is 13 residues long. Trimming stripped 6 bases from V and 2 bases from J, with 13 bases between. The CDR3, as DNA: TGCAGCGTGCCAGGCGGGTTCAACTATGGCTACACCTTC. As protein: CSVPGGFNYGYTF.

The chain couples TRBV7-9 to TRBJ2-7; 8 bases fit TRBD2. CDR1 SEHNR and CDR2 FQNEAQ come from the germline V gene (reference sequence). This CDR3 contains 15 residues. Trimming at V came to 4 bases and at J to 0 bases, leaving 5 bases not matched to a gene. The chain's CDR3 is CASSWGRGGSYEQYF. CDR3 sequence (DNA): TGTGCCAGCAGCTGGGGCCGGGGGGGCTCCTACGAGCAGTACTTC. Complete variable domain (other parts from reference TRBV7-9 and TRBJ2-7): DTGVSQNPRHKITKRGQNVTFRCDPISEHNRLYWYRQTLGQGPEFLTYFQNEAQLEKSRLLSDRFSAERPKGSFSTLEIQRTEQGDSAMYLCASSWGRGGSYEQYFGPGTRLTVT.

The chain couples TRBV15 to TRBJ1-1, with D possibly matching TRBD1 (5 bases). Trimming removed 1 base at V and 3 bases at J, with 9 bases between. This CDR3 contains 14 residues. Germline CDR1 and CDR2: LNHNV and YYDKDF (reference sequence). CDR3 sequence reads: CATSRGGPDTEAFF. The DNA for the CDR3 is TGTGCCACCAGCAGAGGGGGCCCGGACACTGAAGCTTTCTTT.

The rearrangement links TRBV9 to TRBJ1-1; 8 bases agree with TRBD1. Germline assignment: CDR1 SGDLS and CDR2 YYNGEE. The CDR3 contains 16 residues. Trimming removed 2 bases from V and 2 bases from J; junction bases left unmatched: 8. In nucleotides, the CDR3 is TGTGCCAGCAGCGTCCGGGCGACAGGGGCCAACACTGAAGCTTTCTTT. Translated, it gives CASSVRATGANTEAFF.

This rearrangement joins TRBV9 to TRBJ2-1; TRBD1 matches 7 bases. Trimming cost V 3 bases and J 1 base; bases outside gene matches: 1. The CDR3 covers 14 residues. The germline V gene has CDR1 SGDLS and CDR2 YYNGEE. CDR3 coding DNA: TGTGCCAGCAGCGCGGGACAGTCCTACAATGAGCAGTTCTTC. Translated, it gives CASSAGQSYNEQFF.

V is TRBV4-2 and J is TRBJ1-4; D not certain. Germline-derived CDR1 and CDR2 are LGHNA and YNFKEQ. This CDR3 comprises 15 residues. The V and J ends lost 1 base and 1 base respectively, with 7 bases between them. The CDR3 bases are TGTGCCAGCAGCCAAGTCGACGGAACTAATGAAAAACTGTTTTTT. It yields the protein CASSQVDGTNEKLFF.

This chain uses TRBV6-5 with TRBJ2-1, with 7 bases identical to TRBD1. V gave up 6 bases and J gave up 4 bases; unmatched junction bases: 3. Germline CDR1 is MNHEY and CDR2 is SVGAGI. This CDR3 contains 13 residues. CDR3 coding DNA: TGTGCCAGCAGAAAGGGACAGTACAATGAGCAGTTCTTC. Amino acids: CASRKGQYNEQFF.

This rearrangement joins TRBV7-9 to TRBJ2-5; D uncertain. The V gene lost 5 bases and the J gene lost 5 bases, with 9 bases spanning the gap. Germline assignment: CDR1 SEHNR and CDR2 FQNEAQ (reference sequence). The CDR3 totals 12 residues. The CDR3 DNA reads TGTGCCAGCAGCCCTATCCGGGAGACCCAGTACTTC. Protein product: CASSPIRETQYF.

The J gene is TRBJ1-1, the V gene TRBV6-1, with D hard to call. V lost 2 bases and J 8 bases, leaving 12 bases between the germline ends. The CDR3 runs to 13 residues. The V gene's germline CDR1 is MNHNS and CDR2 SASEGT. The CDR3 loop reads CASSELTTVEAFF. The DNA for the CDR3 is TGTGCCAGCAGTGAACTGACAACAGTAGAAGCTTTCTTT.

The chain carries TRBV18 and TRBJ1-5; D perhaps matches TRBD1 (5 bases). Between the trimmed V and J ends, which lost 4 bases and 6 bases, there was a span of 19 bases. CDR1 is KGHSH, CDR2 LQKENI, per germline. CDR3 size: 16 residues. This chain's CDR3 is CASSLRGDHPSQPQHF. The DNA of the CDR3 is TGTGCCAGCTCACTCCGGGGCGATCACCCAAGTCAGCCCCAGCATTTT.

The genes are TRBV27 and TRBJ1-6, with D unresolved. V was clipped by 3 bases and J by 5 bases, with 11 bases between them. Germline V gene lookup returns CDR1 MNHEY and CDR2 SMNVEV (reference sequence). This CDR3 is built from 15 residues. DNA of the CDR3: TGTGCCAGCAGTTTGCAGATCCTCAATAATTCACCCCTCCACTTT. It codes for CASSLQILNNSPLHF.

The chain is built from TRBV5-1 and TRBJ2-7; TRBD1 aligns across 9 bases. This CDR3 contains 15 residues. Germline CDR1 is SGHRS and CDR2 is YFSETQ. Unmatched junction bases numbered 7, after V lost 3 bases and J lost 3 bases. The DNA for the CDR3 is TGCGCCAGCAGCTCCGGGGGACAGGGTTACTACGAGCAGTACTTC. Its protein product is CASSSGGQGYYEQYF.

This chain connects TRBV19 to TRBJ2-5, with unresolved D. V gave up 3 bases and J gave up 5 bases, with 4 bases separating them. The CDR3 contains 11 residues. CDR1 and CDR2 (germline): LNHDA, SQIVND (reference sequence). Written as DNA, the CDR3 is TGTGCCAGTAGTATGGCTGAGACCCAGTACTTC. It specifies CASSMAETQYF.

The sample holds one count of this clonotype. For the CDR3, the DNA is TGTGCCAGCAGCGTAGACGCGGGATTGGGAGATACGCAGTATTTT. It translates to CASSVDAGLGDTQYF. This chain links TRBV9 with TRBJ2-3, with D possibly TRBD2 on 6 matching bases. Trimming pared 0 bases from V and 5 bases from J, leaving 13 bases between. Germline V gives CDR1 SGDLS, CDR2 YYNGEE. The CDR3 consists of 15 residues.

The CDR3: CASSRRGGNSPLHF. In nucleotides, the CDR3 is TGTGCCAGCAGCCGAAGGGGGGGGAATTCACCCCTCCACTTT. The chain carries TRBV11-2 and TRBJ1-6; D perhaps matches TRBD1 (6 bases). This CDR3 spans 14 amino acids. Germline CDR1 reads SGHAT; CDR2 reads FQNNGV. V lost 5 bases to trimming and J lost 7 bases, with 12 bases between them.

The gene calls are TRBV28 and TRBJ1-5; no clear D. Germline-derived CDR1 and CDR2 are MDHEN and SYDVKM. The CDR3 is 15 residues long. V lost 5 bases and J lost 11, with 22 bases in between. CDR3 in amino acids: CASSVSTRVAPAQHF. CDR3 bases: TGTGCCAGCAGTGTCTCGACAAGGGTCGCTCCGGCCCAGCATTTT. The variable domain in full, completed from reference TRBV28 and TRBJ1-5, reads DVKVTQSSRYLVKRTGEKVFLECVQDMDHENMFWYRQDPGLGLRLIYFSYDVKMKEKGDIPEGYSVSREKKERFSLILESASTNQTSMYLCASSVSTRVAPAQHFGDGTRLSIL.

The J gene is TRBJ1-2, the V gene TRBV4-3; D uncertain. Germline V CDR1 and CDR2: LGHNA, YSLEER. This CDR3 is built from 15 residues. With 4 bases removed from V and 2 bases from J, the gap between germline ends came to 14 bases. The CDR3 DNA follows: TGCGCCAGCAGCCCCCGAATAGCGACGAACTATGGCTACACCTTC. It codes for CASSPRIATNYGYTF.

V gene TRBV12-3 or TRBV12-4 combines with J gene TRBJ2-4; TRBD1 is a possible D gene (6 bases). Trimming stripped 4 bases from V and 5 bases from J, with 9 bases between. CDR3 length equals 13 residues. The CDR3: CASSSRTENIQYF. CDR3 DNA sequence: TGTGCCAGCAGTTCCCGGACAGAAAACATTCAGTACTTC.

The chain uses TRBV11-2 and TRBJ2-1, with D perhaps matching TRBD2 (7 bases). Per germline, CDR1 SGHAT and CDR2 FQNNGV. Trimming removed 1 base from V and 8 bases from J, with 21 bases in between. CDR3 length: 17 residues. Here the CDR3 reads CASSLVGGAGASHEQFF. CDR3 bases: TGTGCCAGCAGCTTAGTGGGGGGGGCGGGAGCATCACATGAGCAGTTCTTC.

The chain is built from TRBV5-4 and TRBJ2-1; D is uncertain. The V gene lost 1 base and the J gene lost 6 bases, with 14 bases spanning the gap. CDR1 is SGHNT and CDR2 is YYREEE in the germline V gene (reference sequence). The CDR3 runs 15 residues. The CDR3 nucleotides are TGTGCCAGCAGCTTGCAAGGAGATCCGTTCAATGAGCAGTTCTTC. It encodes CASSLQGDPFNEQFF.

The V gene is TRBV7-2, the J gene TRBJ1-2; 7 positions match TRBD1. CDR1 SGHTA and CDR2 FQGNSA come from the germline V gene. This CDR3 has 14 residues. J was trimmed by 6 bases and V by 5 bases; bases with no gene match: 9. CDR3 DNA sequence: TGTGCCAGCAGCCCGGACAGGAGCTTGAATGGCTACACCTTC. Translated, it gives CASSPDRSLNGYTF.

This chain joins TRBV12-3 or TRBV12-4 and TRBJ2-4, with D perhaps matching TRBD1 (7 bases). The CDR3 runs 15 residues. Trimming took off 1 base at V and 6 bases at J, with 13 bases between the two ends. CDR3 sequence: CASSLGRGLGNIQYF. In DNA form, the CDR3 reads TGTGCCAGCAGTTTAGGGAGGGGGCTTGGAAACATTCAGTACTTC.

The genes are TRBV11-2 and TRBJ2-1, with 9 nucleotides matching TRBD2. The CDR3 is 14 residues long. Germline values: CDR1 SGHAT, CDR2 FQNNGV. After removal of 6 bases from V and 6 bases from J, the junction contained 6 bases not matched to a gene. CDR3: CASRFLAGINEQFF. The CDR3 bases are TGTGCCAGCAGGTTCCTAGCGGGAATCAATGAGCAGTTCTTC.

This chain connects TRBV3-1 to TRBJ2-7; no reliable D call. Trimming took 0 bases from V and 2 from J, leaving 5 bases between them. The germline gives CDR1 LGHDT, CDR2 YNNKEL (reference sequence). This CDR3 is built from 13 residues. For the CDR3, the DNA is TGTGCCAGCAGCCAAGATTTAGCCTACGAGCAGTACTTC. Its translation: CASSQDLAYEQYF.

This clonotype was seen a few times. This chain uses TRBV7-8 with TRBJ2-5; D ambiguous. V lost 1 base to trimming and J lost 1 base, with 4 bases between them. The CDR3 runs to 13 residues. CDR1 and CDR2 (germline): SGHVS, FQNEAQ. The CDR3 reads CASSLEVQETQYF. The DNA for the CDR3 is TGTGCCAGCAGCTTAGAGGTCCAAGAGACCCAGTACTTC.

The chain carries TRBV6-5 and TRBJ2-3; D gene unclear. V dropped 4 bases and J dropped 6 bases, with 8 bases sitting between them. In germline, CDR1 is MNHEY, CDR2 SVGAGI. The CDR3 totals 12 residues. The DNA of the CDR3 is TGTGCCAGCAGTTCCCCTCCGGATACGCAGTATTTT. It translates to CASSSPPDTQYF.